This T cell receptor (beta chain) stems from a study of T-cell memory formation after mild COVID-19 (dated by TCRdb to the early 2020s). For the study in its entirety: TCR sequence clusters from the two donors were largely donor specific. In two donors, T-cell clones that expanded and contracted after mild COVID-19 were followed by sequencing TCRalpha and TCRbeta repertoires longitudinally. Two young, previously healthy adult volunteers, one female and one male, were included in the cohort.

This clonotype was seen many times. What antigen it recognizes has not been identified. Base qualities are not provided; no much larger clone lies one nucleotide away. What the study reported, not specific to this receptor: Contracting CD4+ clones were found mainly in CM and EM memory subsets, while CD8+ clones were enriched in EMRA. Clones that contracted from day 15 to 85 showed balanced CD4/CD8 phenotypes, whereas a second wave of clones that expanded from day 15 to 37 leaned towards CD4+. The second-wave clones that peaked on day 37 were not confirmed to be SARS-CoV-2 specific. Only two mild cases were covered in the study, and larger cohorts including severe cases with pre-infection samples were considered necessary. Some responding clones were found in pre-infection memory, which suggests that pre-existing cross-reactive memory T cells took part in the SARS-CoV-2 response.

Sequencing instrument: Illumina NovaSeq 6000. cDNA libraries for TCRalpha and TCRbeta were prepared by 5'RACE using constant-segment primers, with sample barcodes and unique molecular identifiers added. Trizol reagent was used to extract RNA from every sample. The libraries were amplified in two PCR steps, and the second step added a second sample barcode and Illumina TruSeq adapters. Sequencing of the libraries was done on an Illumina NovaSeq, producing 2 x 150 bp paired-end reads. In the authors' own workflow: With migec v1.2.7, reads were demultiplexed and then collapsed into UMI-guided consensus sequences. Using mixcr v2.1.11, the UMI consensuses were aligned to TRA and TRB V and J templates and assembled into clonotypes. Clonotypes were classified as expanded or contracted when called significant by both edgeR and NoisET, with noise models trained on biological replicates. For edgeR calls, a false discovery rate-adjusted p below 0.01 and a log2 fold-change threshold of 1 were applied. As an exploratory analysis of dynamics, PCA with hierarchical clustering was applied to max-normalized trajectories of the 1000 most abundant clonotypes. Separately sequenced CD4+ and CD8+ repertoires were used to assign the CD4 or CD8 phenotype of responding clones. TCRdb reprocessing: public reads trimmed at Q25 with fastp, clones called with MiXCR, in-frame beta chains kept. Entries are consolidated by CDR3 protein sequence, retaining the most common genes and DNA. These V and J calls are TCRdb output, not the study's own analysis. In this sample the table shows about 130,000 distinct CDR3 sequences, about 6% of which occur a single time. The ten largest clonotypes hold 2% to 2.5% of the sample.

PBMCs were isolated by Ficoll-Paque density gradient centrifugation. Including the terminal cysteine and phenylalanine, the CDR3 comprises 15 residues. CDR3 DNA is the only sequence kept; it has 45 bases, read in frame from the first base. Trimming takes 6 bases off V and 5 bases off J; junction bases not matched to a gene: 6. The source is an adult woman who had mild COVID-19 (a few samples of this study predate the infection). The sample titles of this study are shuffled in the database, so cell type and time point are left out; the donor was told from shared clones. The sequencing sample was made of PBMCs or a T cell subset sorted from them (not recorded which). This chain is built from TRBV12-3 or TRBV12-4 and TRBJ2-7, with TRBD2 identical over 14 junction bases. Read as DNA, the sequence is TGTGCCAGCAGCCCTGGGACTAGCGGGAGCGACGAGCAGTACTTC. Translation gives CASSPGTSGSDEQYF.